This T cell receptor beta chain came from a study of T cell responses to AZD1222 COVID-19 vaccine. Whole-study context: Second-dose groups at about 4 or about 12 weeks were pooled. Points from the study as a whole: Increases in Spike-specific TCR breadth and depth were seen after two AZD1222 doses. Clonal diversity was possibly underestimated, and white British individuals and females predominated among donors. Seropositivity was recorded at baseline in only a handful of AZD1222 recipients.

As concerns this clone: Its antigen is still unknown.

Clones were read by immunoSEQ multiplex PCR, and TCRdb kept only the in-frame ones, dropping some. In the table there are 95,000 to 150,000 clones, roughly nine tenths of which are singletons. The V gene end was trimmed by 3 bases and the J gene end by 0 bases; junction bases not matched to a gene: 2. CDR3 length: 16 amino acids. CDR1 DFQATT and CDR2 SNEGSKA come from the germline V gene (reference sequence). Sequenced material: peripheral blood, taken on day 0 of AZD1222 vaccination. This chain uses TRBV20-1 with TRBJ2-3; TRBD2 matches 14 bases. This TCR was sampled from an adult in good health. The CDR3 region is CSASGTSGRSTDTQYF. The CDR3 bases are TGCAGTGCTAGTGGGACTAGCGGGAGAAGCACAGATACGCAGTATTTT.